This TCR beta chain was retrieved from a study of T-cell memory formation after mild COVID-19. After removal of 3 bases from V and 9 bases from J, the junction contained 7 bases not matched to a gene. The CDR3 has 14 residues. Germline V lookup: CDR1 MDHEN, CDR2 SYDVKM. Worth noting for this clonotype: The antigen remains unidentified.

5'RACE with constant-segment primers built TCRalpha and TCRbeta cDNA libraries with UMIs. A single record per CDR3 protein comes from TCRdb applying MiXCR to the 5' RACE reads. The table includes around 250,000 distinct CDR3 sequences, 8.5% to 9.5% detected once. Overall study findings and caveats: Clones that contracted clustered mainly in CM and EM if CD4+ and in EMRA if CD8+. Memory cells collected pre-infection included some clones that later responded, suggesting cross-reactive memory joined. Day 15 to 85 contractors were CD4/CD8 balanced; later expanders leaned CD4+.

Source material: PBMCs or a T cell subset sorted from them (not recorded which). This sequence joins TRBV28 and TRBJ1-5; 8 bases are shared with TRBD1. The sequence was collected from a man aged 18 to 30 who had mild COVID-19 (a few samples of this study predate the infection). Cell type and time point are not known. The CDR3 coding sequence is TGTGCCAGCAGTTTTTTCACAGGGGGTCTGCCCCAGCATTTT. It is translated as CASSFFTGGLPQHF. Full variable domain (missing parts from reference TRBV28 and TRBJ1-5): DVKVTQSSRYLVKRTGEKVFLECVQDMDHENMFWYRQDPGLGLRLIYFSYDVKMKEKGDIPEGYSVSREKKERFSLILESASTNQTSMYLCASSFFTGGLPQHFGDGTRLSIL.